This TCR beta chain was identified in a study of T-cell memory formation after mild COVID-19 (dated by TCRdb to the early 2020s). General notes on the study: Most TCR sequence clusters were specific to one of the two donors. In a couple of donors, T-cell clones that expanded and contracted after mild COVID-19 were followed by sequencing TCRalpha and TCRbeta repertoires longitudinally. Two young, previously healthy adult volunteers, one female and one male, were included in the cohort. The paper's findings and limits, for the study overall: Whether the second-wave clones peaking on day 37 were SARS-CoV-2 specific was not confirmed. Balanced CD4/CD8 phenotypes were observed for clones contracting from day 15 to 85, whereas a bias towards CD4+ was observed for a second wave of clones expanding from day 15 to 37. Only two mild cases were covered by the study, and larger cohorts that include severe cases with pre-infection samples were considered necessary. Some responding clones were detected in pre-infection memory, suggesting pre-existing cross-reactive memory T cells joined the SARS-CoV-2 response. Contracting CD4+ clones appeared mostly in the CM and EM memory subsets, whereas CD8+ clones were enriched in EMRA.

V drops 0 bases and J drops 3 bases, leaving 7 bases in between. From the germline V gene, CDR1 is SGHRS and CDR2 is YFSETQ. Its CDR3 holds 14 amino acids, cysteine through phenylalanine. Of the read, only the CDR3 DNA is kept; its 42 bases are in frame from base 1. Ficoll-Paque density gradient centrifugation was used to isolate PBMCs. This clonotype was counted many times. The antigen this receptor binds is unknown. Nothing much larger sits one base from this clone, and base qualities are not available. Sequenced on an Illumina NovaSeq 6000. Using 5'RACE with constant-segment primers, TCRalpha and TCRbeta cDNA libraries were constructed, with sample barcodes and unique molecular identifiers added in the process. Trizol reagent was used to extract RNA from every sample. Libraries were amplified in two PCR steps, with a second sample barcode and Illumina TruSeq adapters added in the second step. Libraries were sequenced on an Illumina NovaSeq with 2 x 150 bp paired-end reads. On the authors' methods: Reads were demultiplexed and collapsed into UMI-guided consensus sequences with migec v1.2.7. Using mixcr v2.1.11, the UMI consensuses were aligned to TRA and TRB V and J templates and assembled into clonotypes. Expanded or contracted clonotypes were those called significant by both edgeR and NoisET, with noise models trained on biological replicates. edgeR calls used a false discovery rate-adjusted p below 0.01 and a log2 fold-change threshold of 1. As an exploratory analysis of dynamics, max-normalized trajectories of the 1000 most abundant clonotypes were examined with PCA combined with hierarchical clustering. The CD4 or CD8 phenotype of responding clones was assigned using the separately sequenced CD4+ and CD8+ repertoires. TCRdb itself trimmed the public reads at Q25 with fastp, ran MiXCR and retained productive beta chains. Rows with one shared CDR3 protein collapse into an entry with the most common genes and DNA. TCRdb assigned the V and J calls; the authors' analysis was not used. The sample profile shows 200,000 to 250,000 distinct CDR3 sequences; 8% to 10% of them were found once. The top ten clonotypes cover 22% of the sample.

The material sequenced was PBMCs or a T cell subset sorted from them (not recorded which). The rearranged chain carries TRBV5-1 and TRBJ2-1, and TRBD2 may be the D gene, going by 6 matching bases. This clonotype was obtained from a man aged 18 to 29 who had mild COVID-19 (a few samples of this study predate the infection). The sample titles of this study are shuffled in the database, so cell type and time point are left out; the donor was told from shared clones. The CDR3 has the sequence CASSLGGDYNEQFF. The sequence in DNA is TGCGCCAGCAGCTTGGGGGGGGACTACAATGAGCAGTTCTTC.